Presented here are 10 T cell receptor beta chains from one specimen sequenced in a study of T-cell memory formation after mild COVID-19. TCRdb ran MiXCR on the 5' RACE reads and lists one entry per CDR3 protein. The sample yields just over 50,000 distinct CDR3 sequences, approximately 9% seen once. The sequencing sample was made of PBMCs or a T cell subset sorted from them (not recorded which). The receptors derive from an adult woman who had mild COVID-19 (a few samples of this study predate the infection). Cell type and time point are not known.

This CDR3 is CASSRQGNYGYTF. DNA of the CDR3: TGTGCCAGCAGCCGACAGGGGAACTATGGCTACACCTTC. The rearrangement uses TRBV12-3 or TRBV12-4 and TRBJ1-2, with TRBD1 matching 8 bases. There are 13 residues in the CDR3. With 6 bases clipped from V and 2 bases from J, the junction kept 2 bases outside the gene matches.

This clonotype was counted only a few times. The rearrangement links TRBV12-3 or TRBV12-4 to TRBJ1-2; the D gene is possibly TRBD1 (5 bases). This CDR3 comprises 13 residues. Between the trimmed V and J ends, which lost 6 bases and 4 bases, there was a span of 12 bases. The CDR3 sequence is CASSGGRSYGYTF. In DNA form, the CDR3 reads TGTGCCAGCAGCGGGGGACGGAGCTATGGCTACACCTTC.

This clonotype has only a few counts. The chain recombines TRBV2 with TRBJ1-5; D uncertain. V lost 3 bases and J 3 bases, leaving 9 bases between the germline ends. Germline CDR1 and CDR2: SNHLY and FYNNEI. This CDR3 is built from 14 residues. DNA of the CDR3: TGTGCCAGCAGTGAGGTAGGCCCCAATCAGCCCCAGCATTTT. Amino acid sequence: CASSEVGPNQPQHF.

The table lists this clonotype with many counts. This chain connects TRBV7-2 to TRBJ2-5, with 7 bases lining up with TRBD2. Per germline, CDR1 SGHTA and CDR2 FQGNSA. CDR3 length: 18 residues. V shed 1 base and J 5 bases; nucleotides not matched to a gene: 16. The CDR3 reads CASSLVALAVKNQETQYF. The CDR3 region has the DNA TGTGCCAGCAGCTTAGTAGCGCTAGCGGTCAAAAATCAGGAGACCCAGTACTTC.

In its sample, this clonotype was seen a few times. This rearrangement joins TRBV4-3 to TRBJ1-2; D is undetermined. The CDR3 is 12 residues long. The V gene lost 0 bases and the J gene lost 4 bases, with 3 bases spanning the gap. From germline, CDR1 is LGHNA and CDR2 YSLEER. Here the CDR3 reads CASSQDGYGYTF. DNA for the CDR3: TGCGCCAGCAGCCAAGATGGCTATGGCTACACCTTC.

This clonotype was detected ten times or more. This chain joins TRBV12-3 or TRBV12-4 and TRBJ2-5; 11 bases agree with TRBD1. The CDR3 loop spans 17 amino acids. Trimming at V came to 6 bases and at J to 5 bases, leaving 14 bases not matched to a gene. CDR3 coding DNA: TGTGCCAGCAGCCAATACGGACAGGGGGCCGTTGGGGAGACCCAGTACTTC. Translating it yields CASSQYGQGAVGETQYF.

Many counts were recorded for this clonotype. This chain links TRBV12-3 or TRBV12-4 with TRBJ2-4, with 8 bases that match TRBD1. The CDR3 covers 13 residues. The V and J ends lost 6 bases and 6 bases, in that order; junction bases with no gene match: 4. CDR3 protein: CASSSTGANIQYF. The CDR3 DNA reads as TGTGCCAGCAGCTCGACAGGGGCAAACATTCAGTACTTC.

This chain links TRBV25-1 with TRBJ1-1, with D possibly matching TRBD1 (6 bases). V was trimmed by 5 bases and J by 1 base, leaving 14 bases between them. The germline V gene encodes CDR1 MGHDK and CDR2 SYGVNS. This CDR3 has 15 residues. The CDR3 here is CASSNRGGRNTEAFF. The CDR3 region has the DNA TGTGCCAGCAGTAACAGAGGGGGGAGGAACACTGAAGCTTTCTTT.

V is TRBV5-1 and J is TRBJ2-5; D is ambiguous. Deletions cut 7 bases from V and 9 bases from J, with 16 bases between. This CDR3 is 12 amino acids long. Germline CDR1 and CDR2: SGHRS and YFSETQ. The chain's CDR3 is CASRGGSTPQYF. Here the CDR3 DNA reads TGCGCCAGCCGAGGCGGATCCACACCCCAGTACTTC.

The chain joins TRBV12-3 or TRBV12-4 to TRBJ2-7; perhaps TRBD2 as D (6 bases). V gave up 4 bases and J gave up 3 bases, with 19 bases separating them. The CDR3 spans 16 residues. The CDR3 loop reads CASSSGGLRTSYEQYF. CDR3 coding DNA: TGTGCCAGCAGTTCTGGGGGACTCCGCACCAGCTACGAGCAGTACTTC.